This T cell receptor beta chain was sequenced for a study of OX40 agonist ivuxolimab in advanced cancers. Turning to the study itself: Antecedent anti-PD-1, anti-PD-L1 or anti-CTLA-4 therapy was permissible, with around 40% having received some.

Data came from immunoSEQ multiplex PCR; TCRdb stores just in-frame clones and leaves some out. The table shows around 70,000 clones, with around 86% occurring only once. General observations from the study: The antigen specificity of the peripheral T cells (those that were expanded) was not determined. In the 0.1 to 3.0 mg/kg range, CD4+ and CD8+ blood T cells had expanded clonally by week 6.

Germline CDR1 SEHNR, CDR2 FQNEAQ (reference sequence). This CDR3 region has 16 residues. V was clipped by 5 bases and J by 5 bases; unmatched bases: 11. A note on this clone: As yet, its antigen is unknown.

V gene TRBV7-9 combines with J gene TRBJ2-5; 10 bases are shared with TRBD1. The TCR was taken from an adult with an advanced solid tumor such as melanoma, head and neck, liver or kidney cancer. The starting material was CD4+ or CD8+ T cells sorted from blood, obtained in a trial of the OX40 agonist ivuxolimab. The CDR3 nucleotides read TGTGCCAGCAGCGAAGTACCGGGACAGGGGAGGGAGACCCAGTACTTC. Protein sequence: CASSEVPGQGRETQYF.